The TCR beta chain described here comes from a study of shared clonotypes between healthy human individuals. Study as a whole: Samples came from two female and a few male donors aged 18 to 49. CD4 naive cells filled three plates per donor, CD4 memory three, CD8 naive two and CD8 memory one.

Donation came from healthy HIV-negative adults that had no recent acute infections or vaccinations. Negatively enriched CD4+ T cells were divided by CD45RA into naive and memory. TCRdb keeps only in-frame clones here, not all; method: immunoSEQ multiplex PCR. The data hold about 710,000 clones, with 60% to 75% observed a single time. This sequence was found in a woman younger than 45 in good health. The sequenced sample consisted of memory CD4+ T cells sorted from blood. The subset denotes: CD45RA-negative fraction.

Here the CDR3 reads CASSRALAVNNEQFF. The CDR3, as DNA: TGTGCCAGTAGCCGGGCACTAGCGGTAAACAATGAGCAGTTCTTC. The gene calls are TRBV19 and TRBJ2-1, with 8 bases matching TRBD2. CDR1 and CDR2 (germline): LNHDA, SQIVND (reference sequence). The CDR3 runs to 15 residues. Trimming cost V 6 bases and J 5 bases; bases outside gene matches: 9.